This TCR beta chain came from a study of identical twins. Study-level points and caveats: For zero-insertion analyses, partial confounding could come from invariant MAIT and iNKT cells. The authors drew conclusions from cross-sectional statistical analysis rather than following the same donors.

cDNA molecules carried unique molecular identifiers, and template switching added a universal primer site. TCRdb recomputed calls from the 5' RACE reads with MiXCR, one row per CDR3 protein. The repertoire holds about 690,000 distinct CDR3 sequences, with around 6.1% as singletons. This clonotype has only a few counts. What it binds is not known. CDR1 is SGDLS, CDR2 YYNGEE, per germline. Unmatched junction bases numbered 12, after V lost 0 bases and J lost 6 bases. This CDR3 has 16 residues. What was sequenced was naive T cells sorted from blood. The chain joins TRBV9 to TRBJ2-7, with 7 bases fitting TRBD1. The receptor comes from a man between 18 and 29 years old in good health. The chain's CDR3 is CASSVDILGAGGEQYV. The CDR3 DNA reads TGTGCCAGCAGCGTAGACATTTTGGGAGCAGGGGGCGAGCAGTACGTC.